This entry describes one T cell receptor (beta chain). The antigen is unknown. This sample is drawn from a study of CD8+CD57+ T cells in acquired aplastic anemia. In the study overall: Sorting CD4+ and CD8+ cells gave DNA averaging approximately 3 ug.

V lost 3 bases and J lost 5, with 8 bases in between. The germline V gene encodes CDR1 LNHDA and CDR2 SQIVND (reference sequence). This CDR3 comprises 12 residues. CDR3 and TCR beta VDJ profiling relied on a genomic DNA template. TCRdb reanalysed the reads using MiXCR and keeps one entry per CDR3 protein. Of more than 150,000 distinct CDR3 sequences detected, nearly 50% appear once; the ten largest clones hold around 9.7%. Patients who underwent sequencing had shown CD8+CD57+ cell expansion by flow cytometry. Every patient presented with severe acquired aplastic anemia. Sampling of blood occurred while the patients had still received no therapy. Findings and caveats of the study: Patients and controls shared twenty-nine CD8+ CDR3 sequences, highly expressed in patients.

This sequence was found in a human donor with aplastic anemia. The chain employs TRBV19 and TRBJ2-7; D possibly matches TRBD1 or TRBD2 (5 bases each). Sequenced: sorted CD4+, CD8+, or CD8+CD57+ T cells (not recorded which) from PBMCs. Here the CDR3 DNA reads TGTGCCAGTAGTATGGGACGTGACGAGCAGTACTTC. Amino acid sequence: CASSMGRDEQYF.